The rows below give T cell receptor beta chains drawn from one sample of a study of shared clonotypes between healthy human individuals. Repertoires were generated with immunoSEQ multiplex PCR, while TCRdb's copy carries only in-frame clones and drops some. Here the sample spans about 1,800,000 clones, 85% to 95% being singletons. Sequencing was done on a sample of naive CD8+ T cells sorted from blood. These receptor sequences come from a man younger than 35 in good health. CDR3s include the opening cysteine and the closing phenylalanine or tryptophan. D genes are given only for firm matches. The listing skips clone size in some rows; elsewhere it reads once, few, many or a size class.

j_call v_call clone_size d_call cdr3_aa cdr3_nt
TRBJ2-5 TRBV11-2 . . CASSLVRVEETQYF TGTGCCAGCAGCTTAGTGCGGGTAGAAGAGACCCAGTACTTC
TRBJ1-1 TRBV10-3 . TRBD1 CAISSGAGGAGTEAFF TGTGCCATCAGTTCTGGGGCAGGGGGCGCGGGTACTGAAGCTTTCTTT
TRBJ2-1 TRBV4-3 . . CASSQELSYNEQFF TGCGCCAGCAGCCAAGAGCTCAGCTACAATGAGCAGTTCTTC
TRBJ2-1 TRBV9 . . CASSFYGTYNEQFF TGTGCCAGCAGCTTCTACGGGACGTACAATGAGCAGTTCTTC
TRBJ2-7 TRBV15 . TRBD2 CATSRGREGRSYEQYF TGTGCCACCAGCAGAGGGCGGGAGGGAAGATCCTACGAGCAGTACTTC
TRBJ2-7 TRBV5-6 . . CASSLEDAYYEQYF TGTGCCAGCAGCTTGGAAGATGCCTACTACGAGCAGTACTTC
TRBJ2-5 TRBV25-1 . . CASIAETQYF TGTGCCAGCATCGCCGAGACCCAGTACTTC
TRBJ1-2 TRBV4-1 . . CASSQVGTGYPYGYTF TGCGCCAGCAGCCAAGTAGGTACAGGGTATCCCTATGGCTACACCTTC
TRBJ2-1 TRBV30 . TRBD2 CAWSEGSGLNEQFF TGTGCCTGGAGTGAAGGTAGCGGGTTAAATGAGCAGTTCTTC
TRBJ2-7 TRBV7-8 . TRBD2 CASSPLSGGYEQYF TGTGCCAGCAGCCCACTTAGCGGGGGATACGAGCAGTACTTC
TRBJ2-5 TRBV27 . TRBD1 CASSSLGQGAWETQYF TGTGCCAGCAGTTCCCTGGGACAGGGGGCGTGGGAGACCCAGTACTTC
TRBJ1-2 TRBV7-9 once TRBD1 CASSSPGGRTFNYGYTF TGTGCCAGCAGCTCTCCAGGGGGCAGGACGTTTAACTATGGCTACACCTTC